This T cell receptor (beta chain) was documented in a study of T cell changes during pregnancy in multiple sclerosis. Only in-frame clones appear in the TCRdb table, and some are missing; sequencing was by immunoSEQ multiplex PCR. The sample shows around 69,000 clones, around 94% of them seen only once. Germline CDR1 is ENHRY and CDR2 is SYGVKD. V shed 2 bases, J shed 4 bases, and the junction held 7 bases outside the gene matches. This CDR3 comprises 16 residues. The chain links TRBV10-3 to TRBJ2-3; 9 bases map to TRBD2. The sample in question was peripheral blood, obtained in the second trimester of pregnancy. The clonotype was recovered from a female donor in good health, enrolled as a control in a pregnancy study. The DNA for the CDR3 is TGTGCCATCAGTGAGACTATAGCGGGGGCCTCAGATACGCAGTATTTT. Its protein is CAISETIAGASDTQYF.